The following is a T cell receptor (beta chain) sequence with its context. The data are from a study of blood T cell repertoires in COVID-19. Across the study: From the United States, Italy and Spain came samples of acute and convalescent COVID-19.

Germline V lookup: CDR1 MNHEY, CDR2 SVGEGT. V dropped 5 bases and J dropped 0; count of bases not matched to a gene: 2. The CDR3 consists of 15 residues. In the study's own analysis: Amplified reference gene primers provided the basis for estimating nucleated cell counts. The assay was immunoSEQ multiplex PCR, and TCRdb's table has in-frame clones only and misses some. For V, J and clone size, that table is used; D and trimming come from the DNA. The sample has roughly 310,000 clones, roughly 88% seen once. The chain carries TRBV6-2 or TRBV6-3 and TRBJ2-7; TRBD2 matches 12 bases. Specimen: peripheral blood. The clonotype originates from a woman between 50 and 59 years old with active or convalescent COVID-19. The CDR3 nucleotides read TGTGCCAGCAGTCTAGCGGGAGGGGACTCCTACGAGCAGTACTTC. Its protein is CASSLAGGDSYEQYF.